These T cell receptor beta chains were read from a single sample in a study of T cell responses to AZD1222 COVID-19 vaccine. Sequencing was performed with immunoSEQ multiplex PCR; in TCRdb, only in-frame clones are kept and a portion is missing. The table lists about 160,000 clones, approximately 90% of them singletons. This sample comprised peripheral blood, obtained on day 0 of AZD1222 vaccination. All receptors derive from an adult in good health. CDR3s include the opening cysteine and the closing phenylalanine or tryptophan. Each record gives: J gene, D gene, clone size, V gene, CDR3 protein, CDR3 DNA. The D gene is left open where the match is weak. Only part of the rows carry a size: once, few, many, or a class if the clone is expanded.

TRBJ1-1	NA	NA	TRBV30	CAWSRGGGSETEAFF	TGTGCCTGGAGTCGGGGAGGAGGGTCGGAGACTGAAGCTTTCTTT
TRBJ2-5	NA	NA	TRBV19	CASSLTWVSQETQYF	TGTGCCAGTAGCCTTACCTGGGTCAGCCAAGAGACCCAGTACTTC
TRBJ1-4	NA	NA	TRBV4-1	CASSQSGSGALNEKLFF	TGCGCCAGCAGCCAATCTGGGAGTGGGGCTCTTAATGAAAAACTGTTTTTT
TRBJ1-2	NA	few	TRBV28	CASRQGYGGYGYTF	TGTGCCAGCAGGCAGGGGTATGGGGGCTATGGCTACACCTTC
TRBJ1-4	NA	NA	TRBV29-1	CSVEAGVKEKLFF	TGCAGCGTTGAAGCAGGGGTGAAAGAAAAACTGTTTTTT
TRBJ1-1	NA	NA	TRBV6-5	CASSVRGAEAFF	TGTGCCAGCAGCGTCCGGGGGGCTGAAGCTTTCTTT
TRBJ1-2	TRBD1	few	TRBV2	CASSYRDRVGYTF	TGTGCCAGCAGTTATCGGGACAGGGTAGGCTACACCTTC
TRBJ2-1	TRBD2	NA	TRBV18	CASSPRGGSNEQFF	TGTGCCAGCTCACCACGGGGGGGGAGCAATGAGCAGTTCTTC
TRBJ1-3	TRBD1	NA	TRBV28	CASRRDRWDTIYF	TGTGCCAGCAGGCGGGACAGATGGGACACCATATATTTT
TRBJ2-5	NA	NA	TRBV7-9	CASSLAQRPGATQETQYF	TGTGCCAGCAGCTTAGCTCAGCGCCCGGGGGCAACCCAAGAGACCCAGTACTTC
TRBJ1-2	TRBD1	NA	TRBV6-5	CATRQGALGYTF	TGTGCCACTAGACAGGGGGCGCTTGGCTACACCTTC
TRBJ1-1	TRBD1	NA	TRBV30	CACSGTGVRKNTEAFF	TGTGCCTGCTCCGGGACAGGGGTTCGGAAGAACACTGAAGCTTTCTTT
TRBJ2-1	TRBD1	NA	TRBV11-2	CASGSDRVLADEQFF	TGTGCCAGCGGGTCCGACAGGGTTTTGGCCGATGAGCAGTTCTTC
TRBJ1-3	NA	NA	TRBV4-1	CASSSNRANTIYF	TGCGCCAGCAGCTCAAACAGGGCCAACACCATATATTTT
TRBJ1-1	TRBD1	NA	TRBV6-5	CASSTLTGETEAFF	TGTGCCAGCAGTACACTAACAGGGGAAACTGAAGCTTTCTTT
TRBJ1-4	NA	NA	TRBV19	CASRTSGKSEKLFF	TGTGCCAGTAGGACTAGTGGCAAAAGTGAAAAACTGTTTTTT
TRBJ2-2	NA	NA	TRBV7-9	CASGRSGELFF	TGTGCCAGTGGGAGGTCCGGGGAGCTGTTTTTT
TRBJ2-7	TRBD2	NA	TRBV28	CASLLSGAAGGYEQYF	TGTGCCAGCCTACTCTCGGGGGCGGCGGGAGGCTACGAGCAGTACTTC
TRBJ2-1	TRBD1	NA	TRBV27	CASSSYGTGMMYEQFF	TGTGCCAGCAGTTCGTACGGGACAGGGATGATGTATGAGCAGTTCTTC
TRBJ1-1	TRBD1	once	TRBV10-1	CASRTDRGTEAFF	TGCGCCAGCAGGACCGACAGGGGTACTGAAGCTTTCTTT
TRBJ2-7	NA	NA	TRBV19	CASSTGLTTSYEQYF	TGTGCCAGTAGTACAGGACTAACAACCTCCTACGAGCAGTACTTC
TRBJ1-2	NA	NA	TRBV4-1	CASSQMEGGAFYGYTF	TGCGCCAGCAGCCAGATGGAGGGGGGCGCTTTCTATGGCTACACCTTC
TRBJ1-2	NA	NA	TRBV5-4	CASSPEPPGGYTF	TGTGCCAGCAGCCCAGAGCCCCCTGGCGGCTACACCTTC
TRBJ1-2	NA	NA	TRBV5-1	CASSLVRGISYGYTF	TGCGCCAGCAGCTTGGTCAGGGGAATAAGTTATGGCTACACCTTC
TRBJ1-3	NA	NA	TRBV9	CASSVDEARSGNTIYF	TGTGCCAGCAGCGTAGATGAGGCACGCTCTGGAAACACCATATATTTT
TRBJ2-5	NA	NA	TRBV29-1	CSVESGQGTQETQYF	TGCAGCGTTGAATCAGGGCAGGGGACCCAAGAGACCCAGTACTTC
TRBJ2-5	TRBD2	NA	TRBV9	CASSVDTSGGIQETQYF	TGTGCCAGCAGCGTAGACACTAGCGGGGGGATTCAAGAGACCCAGTACTTC
TRBJ2-1	NA	NA	TRBV10-1	CASSDSGARSYNEQFF	TGCGCCAGCAGTGATTCCGGGGCCCGCTCCTACAATGAGCAGTTCTTC
TRBJ1-2	NA	NA	TRBV20-1	CSASPGPLPNYGYTF	TGCAGTGCTAGTCCGGGCCCCCTTCCTAACTATGGCTACACCTTC
TRBJ1-3	TRBD1	NA	TRBV5-1	CASSLTGVGNTIYF	TGCGCCAGCAGCCTCACAGGGGTCGGAAACACCATATATTTT
TRBJ1-5	NA	NA	TRBV28	CASSLGDSNQPQHF	TGTGCCAGCAGTTTGGGGGATAGCAATCAGCCCCAGCATTTT
TRBJ1-4	NA	NA	TRBV28	CASSLVGGQREKLFF	TGTGCCAGCAGTTTGGTGGGGGGCCAACGGGAAAAACTGTTTTTT
TRBJ1-1	NA	NA	TRBV5-6	CASSFDRNTEAFF	TGTGCCAGCAGCTTCGACAGGAACACTGAAGCTTTCTTT
TRBJ1-1	NA	NA	TRBV19	CASSPIRGTDKTKAFF	TGTGCCAGTAGTCCGATCAGAGGGACGGACAAGACGAAAGCTTTCTTT
TRBJ2-1	NA	NA	TRBV5-1	CASSSDWSSYNEQFF	TGCGCCAGCAGCTCTGACTGGAGCTCCTACAATGAGCAGTTCTTC
TRBJ2-5	NA	NA	TRBV11-3	CASSLMTGEGETQYF	TGTGCCAGCAGTCTCATGACAGGGGAGGGAGAGACCCAGTACTTC
TRBJ1-2	NA	NA	TRBV9	CASSAVNGGGYTF	TGTGCCAGCAGCGCCGTGAACGGGGGTGGCTACACCTTC
TRBJ2-7	NA	NA	TRBV4-1	CASSQETGPAREQYF	TGCGCCAGCAGCCAAGAAACCGGACCTGCTAGAGAGCAGTACTTC
TRBJ1-5	NA	NA	TRBV19	CASSTGIGNQPQHF	TGTGCCAGTAGTACAGGGATCGGGAATCAGCCCCAGCATTTT
TRBJ2-5	TRBD1	NA	TRBV10-3	CAIRKGQLQETQYF	TGTGCCATCAGGAAGGGACAGCTTCAAGAGACCCAGTACTTC
TRBJ2-7	NA	NA	TRBV19	CASSTGRASEQYF	TGTGCCAGTAGCACGGGACGAGCTTCAGAGCAGTACTTC
TRBJ2-5	NA	NA	TRBV28	CASSSPSTGQETQYF	TGTGCCAGCAGTTCCCCATCTACAGGGCAAGAGACCCAGTACTTC
TRBJ2-7	NA	NA	TRBV28	CASSLGILEQYF	TGTGCCAGCAGTTTAGGGATTCTCGAGCAGTACTTC
TRBJ1-1	TRBD1	NA	TRBV10-3	CAIGGQVPHTEAFF	TGTGCCATCGGGGGACAGGTCCCTCATACTGAAGCTTTCTTT
TRBJ2-2	TRBD1	NA	TRBV9	CASSSQTGSGELFF	TGTGCCAGCAGCTCCCAGACAGGGTCCGGGGAGCTGTTTTTT
TRBJ1-2	NA	NA	TRBV28	CASSLDINYGYTF	TGTGCCAGCAGTTTAGACATTAACTATGGCTACACCTTC
TRBJ1-1	NA	NA	TRBV11-3	CASSSRGGNSEAFF	TGTGCCAGCAGCTCCCGGGGGGGAAACAGTGAAGCTTTCTTT
TRBJ2-5	TRBD2	NA	TRBV6-5	CASSYSGRGETQYF	TGTGCCAGCAGTTACTCTGGGAGGGGTGAGACCCAGTACTTC
TRBJ2-3	NA	NA	TRBV4-1	CASSHYLGDTQYF	TGCGCCAGCAGCCACTACCTGGGGGATACGCAGTATTTT
TRBJ1-1	NA	NA	TRBV5-4	CASSLREINTEAFF	TGTGCCAGCAGCTTGCGGGAAATAAACACTGAAGCTTTCTTT
TRBJ1-1	NA	NA	TRBV15	CATSRDLGLLNTEAFF	TGTGCCACCAGCAGAGATTTGGGACTTCTGAACACTGAAGCTTTCTTT
TRBJ1-5	NA	NA	TRBV5-5	CASSLAAGNQPQHF	TGTGCCAGCAGCTTGGCCGCGGGAAATCAGCCCCAGCATTTT
TRBJ1-5	TRBD1	NA	TRBV7-9	CASSKDRKNQPQHF	TGTGCCAGCAGTAAGGACAGGAAAAATCAGCCCCAGCATTTT
TRBJ1-4	TRBD1	NA	TRBV7-9	CASSFRGQGNEKLFF	TGTGCCAGCAGCTTTCGGGGACAGGGTAATGAAAAACTGTTTTTT
TRBJ1-1	NA	NA	TRBV10-3	CAISDAGLEAFF	TGTGCCATCAGTGATGCGGGACTTGAAGCTTTCTTT
TRBJ1-2	NA	NA	TRBV6-2/TRBV6-3	CASSLRVDYGYTF	TGTGCCAGCAGTTTGAGGGTTGACTATGGCTACACCTTC
TRBJ2-1	TRBD2	NA	TRBV9	CASSVEPGLAIYEQFF	TGTGCCAGCAGCGTAGAACCGGGACTAGCGATATATGAGCAGTTCTTC
TRBJ2-7	NA	NA	TRBV30	CAWSAGTFYEQYF	TGTGCCTGGAGTGCCGGGACCTTCTACGAGCAGTACTTC
TRBJ1-5	NA	NA	TRBV11-2	CASSTAVGQPQHF	TGTGCCAGCAGCACCGCCGTGGGTCAGCCCCAGCATTTT